This T cell receptor beta chain appears in the sequencing data of a study of OX40 agonist ivuxolimab in advanced cancers. Study-level information: Given to patients was ivuxolimab, an agonistic anti-OX40 (CD134) antibody.

The V gene's germline CDR1 is MGHRA and CDR2 YSYEKL. The CDR3 is made up of 15 amino acids. Points on this clone: Compared with germline, one end of the junction differs, possibly owing to a read error. Different DNA sequences within this sample yield the same CDR3.

Sequenced by immunoSEQ multiplex PCR; TCRdb stores in-frame clones only, minus some. This sample has roughly 67,000 clones; almost 95% occur once, and the top ten carry about an eighth. The sequence was collected from an adult with an advanced solid tumor such as melanoma, head and neck, liver or kidney cancer. The sequencing used CD4+ or CD8+ T cells sorted from blood, collected in a trial of the OX40 agonist ivuxolimab. The V and J genes are TRBV4-1 and TRBJ2-5; tentatively, D is TRBD2 (6 bases). CDR3 residues: CASSQEGLTQETQYF. DNA of the CDR3: TGTGCCAGCAGCCAAGAGGGACTGACACAAGAGACCCAGTACTTC.